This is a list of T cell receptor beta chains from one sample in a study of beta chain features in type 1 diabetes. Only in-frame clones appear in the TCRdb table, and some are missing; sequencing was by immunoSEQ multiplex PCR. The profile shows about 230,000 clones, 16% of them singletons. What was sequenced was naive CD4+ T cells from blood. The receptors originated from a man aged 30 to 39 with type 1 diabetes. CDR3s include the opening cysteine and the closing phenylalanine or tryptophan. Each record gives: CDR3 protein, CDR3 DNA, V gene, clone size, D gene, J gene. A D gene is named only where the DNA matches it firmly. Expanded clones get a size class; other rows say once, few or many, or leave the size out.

CDR3: CASRTGTMNTEAFF
DNA: TGCGCCAGCAGGACAGGGACTATGAACACTGAAGCTTTCTTT
V: TRBV10-2
size: few
D: TRBD1
J: TRBJ1-1

CDR3: CASSFGQRGYTF
DNA: TGTGCCAGCAGTTTTGGCCAGCGGGGCTACACCTTC
V: TRBV28
size: -
D: -
J: TRBJ1-2

CDR3: CASSSTGYEQYF
DNA: TGTGCCAGCAGCTCCACGGGCTACGAGCAGTACTTC
V: TRBV27
size: -
D: -
J: TRBJ2-7

CDR3: CASSQDGGRSSEQYF
DNA: TGCGCCAGCAGCCAAGATGGGGGGCGCTCTTCCGAGCAGTACTTC
V: TRBV4-3
size: few
D: -
J: TRBJ2-7

CDR3: CASSHSPGQGAAYEQYF
DNA: TGTGCCAGCAGTCACTCTCCGGGACAGGGGGCAGCCTACGAGCAGTACTTC
V: TRBV27
size: few
D: TRBD1
J: TRBJ2-7

CDR3: CASSLRPNEQFF
DNA: TGTGCCAGCAGCTTGAGACCTAATGAGCAGTTCTTC
V: TRBV5-6
size: few
D: -
J: TRBJ2-1

CDR3: CSVEYLQGETQYF
DNA: TGCAGCGTTGAATATCTACAGGGTGAGACCCAGTACTTC
V: TRBV29-1
size: -
D: -
J: TRBJ2-5

CDR3: CASSVEKASYNEQFF
DNA: TGTGCCAGCAGCGTGGAAAAGGCCTCCTACAATGAGCAGTTCTTC
V: TRBV7-2
size: -
D: -
J: TRBJ2-1

CDR3: CASSTLVDSRTHEQYF
DNA: TGCGCCAGCAGCACACTGGTCGACAGCAGGACCCACGAGCAGTACTTC
V: TRBV5-1
size: few
D: -
J: TRBJ2-7

CDR3: CASSQLGLSRGMNIQYF
DNA: TGCGCCAGCAGCCAGTTGGGCCTTTCTCGAGGGATGAACATTCAGTACTTC
V: TRBV4-3
size: few
D: -
J: TRBJ2-4

CDR3: CASSNRGDLNTEAFF
DNA: TGTGCCAGCAGCAACAGGGGTGACTTGAACACTGAAGCTTTCTTT
V: TRBV5-4
size: -
D: TRBD1
J: TRBJ1-1

CDR3: CASNSRESYEQYF
DNA: TGTGCCAGTAATTCAAGGGAGAGTTACGAGCAGTACTTC
V: TRBV19
size: few
D: -
J: TRBJ2-7

CDR3: CASSESTDTQYF
DNA: TGCGCCAGCAGCGAGAGCACAGATACGCAGTATTTT
V: TRBV5-1
size: few
D: -
J: TRBJ2-3

CDR3: CASSLQGVRDTEAFF
DNA: TGTGCCAGCAGCTTACAAGGAGTGCGGGACACTGAAGCTTTCTTT
V: TRBV11-1
size: -
D: -
J: TRBJ1-1

CDR3: CASSQMASREGDTQYF
DNA: TGCGCCAGCAGCCAAATGGCTAGCCGAGAGGGGGATACGCAGTATTTT
V: TRBV4-1
size: -
D: -
J: TRBJ2-3

CDR3: CSVVVAYEQYF
DNA: TGCAGCGTTGTGGTGGCCTACGAGCAGTACTTC
V: TRBV29-1
size: few
D: -
J: TRBJ2-7

CDR3: CASSSFLDKAKNIQYF
DNA: TGTGCCAGCAGCTCCTTCTTGGACAAGGCCAAAAACATTCAGTACTTC
V: TRBV7-9
size: few
D: -
J: TRBJ2-4

CDR3: CASSRLEAFF
DNA: TGTGCCAGCAGTCGTCTTGAAGCTTTCTTT
V: TRBV28
size: -
D: -
J: TRBJ1-1

CDR3: CARSLVGGYTF
DNA: TGTGCCCGCAGCCTCGTGGGTGGCTACACCTTC
V: TRBV30
size: -
D: -
J: TRBJ1-2

CDR3: CASSSPSGTPSYEQYF
DNA: TGTGCCAGCAGTTCGCCCTCCGGGACACCCTCCTACGAGCAGTACTTC
V: TRBV28
size: -
D: -
J: TRBJ2-7

CDR3: CASSPRTGNTEAFF
DNA: TGTGCCAGCAGCCCCCGGACGGGGAACACTGAAGCTTTCTTT
V: TRBV9
size: few
D: -
J: TRBJ1-1

CDR3: CASSVAGLDTQYF
DNA: TGTGCCAGCAGCGTAGCCGGGTTAGATACGCAGTATTTT
V: TRBV9
size: -
D: -
J: TRBJ2-3